This T cell receptor beta chain was observed in a study of blood T cell repertoires in COVID-19. Study summary: Acute and convalescent COVID-19 specimens originated in the United States, Italy and Spain. From T cells, B-cell-depleted T cells, or PBMCs came the material, which was cDNA or gDNA.

V gave up 2 bases and J gave up 3 bases; unmatched junction bases: 2. The germline V gene has CDR1 KGHDR and CDR2 SFDVKD. The CDR3 has 15 amino acids. In the original workflow: The authors estimated nucleated cell counts from reference gene primer amplification. TCRdb's table, derived via immunoSEQ multiplex PCR, lists solely in-frame clones and lacks some. For V, J and clone size, that table is used; D and trimming come from the DNA. Of approximately 160,000 clones in the sample, roughly nine tenths are singletons; the top ten hold under 5%. The TCR originated in an older woman with acute or convalescent COVID-19. The V call is TRBV24-1, the J call TRBJ1-5, with 8 positions matching TRBD1. Sequenced: peripheral blood. The CDR3 sequence: CATSDSGQANQPQHF. Here the CDR3 DNA reads TGTGCCACCAGTGATTCGGGACAGGCCAATCAGCCCCAGCATTTT.